The 4 T cell receptor beta chains below were found in one sample sequenced in a study of cytomegalovirus exposure and HLA in healthy donors (dated by TCRdb to about 2017). The library was produced with the immunoSEQ multiplex PCR assay. The multiplex PCR relied on a mix of 60 forward primers for TCR Vbeta segments and 13 reverse primers for TCR Jbeta segments. The clones in this table, taken by TCRdb from immuneACCESS, are in-frame only. Not every clone is retained; where verified, under half of the shortfall comes from an unresolved V gene, and the cause of the rest is unknown. The sample contains about 190,000 clones, 74% of them found a single time. Less than 4% of the sample comes from the top ten. The sample comprised PBMCs. The receptors stem from a woman aged 30 to 39 in good health and CMV-seropositive.

The chain is built from TRBV10-3 and TRBJ2-7; 9 nucleotides align to TRBD2. This CDR3 contains 16 residues. The V and J ends lost 3 bases and 2 bases, in that order; junction bases with no gene match: 8. Germline V gene lookup returns CDR1 ENHRY and CDR2 SYGVKD. The DNA of the CDR3 is TGTGCCATCAGTGAATATGCCCAGCGGGAGGCCTACGAGCAGTACTTC. It encodes CAISEYAQREAYEQYF.

The chain couples TRBV28 to TRBJ2-7; 11 bases are shared with TRBD2. This CDR3 has 15 residues. The V and J ends lost 5 bases and 4 bases, in that order; junction bases with no gene match: 7. Germline V gene lookup returns CDR1 MDHEN and CDR2 SYDVKM. In DNA, the CDR3 is TGTGCCAGCAGTCCTCGACTAGCGGGAATGTACGAGCAGTACTTC. Amino acids: CASSPRLAGMYEQYF.

The rearrangement uses TRBV29-1 and TRBJ2-1; D may be TRBD2 (6 bases). The CDR3 has 13 amino acids. The V end was cut by 6 bases, the J end by 9 bases, with 18 bases between. CDR1 and CDR2 (germline): SQVTM, ANQGSEA. The CDR3 spells CSVWAGAGSEQFF. CDR3 sequence (DNA): TGCAGCGTCTGGGCCGGGGCCGGGAGTGAGCAGTTCTTC.

This chain uses TRBV29-1 with TRBJ2-3, with a tentative D call TRBD2 (5 bases). Germline lookup yields CDR1 SQVTM and CDR2 ANQGSEA. Trimming pared 2 bases from V and 3 bases from J, leaving 12 bases between. The CDR3 sequence is 14 residues long. DNA for the CDR3: TGCAGCGTTGAACGGGGATTGAGGACAGATACGCAGTATTTT. This gives the protein CSVERGLRTDTQYF.